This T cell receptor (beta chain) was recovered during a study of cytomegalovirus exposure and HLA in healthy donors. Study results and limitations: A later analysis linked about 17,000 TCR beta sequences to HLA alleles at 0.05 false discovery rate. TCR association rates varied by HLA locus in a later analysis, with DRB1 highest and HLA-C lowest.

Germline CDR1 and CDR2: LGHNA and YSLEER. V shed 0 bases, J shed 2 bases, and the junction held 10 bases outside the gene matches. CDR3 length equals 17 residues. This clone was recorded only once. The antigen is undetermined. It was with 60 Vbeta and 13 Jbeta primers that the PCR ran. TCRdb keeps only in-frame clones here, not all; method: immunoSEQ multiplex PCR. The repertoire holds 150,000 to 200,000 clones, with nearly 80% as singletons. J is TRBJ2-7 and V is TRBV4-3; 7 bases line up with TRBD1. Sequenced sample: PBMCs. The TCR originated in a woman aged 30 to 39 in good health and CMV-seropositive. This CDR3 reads CASSQELTGVRTYEQYF. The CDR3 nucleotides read TGCGCCAGCAGCCAAGAACTTACAGGGGTTCGTACCTACGAGCAGTACTTC.